Sequencing of this T cell receptor beta chain was carried out in a study of breast tumors, draining lymph nodes, adjacent tissues. Findings and limits, study-wide: Findings are consistent with lymph node origin and intratumoral expansion of most tumor T cells. Compared with lymph nodes, tumors were less diverse; compared with nontumor tissue, more. Luminal-like breast cancer showed significantly greater tumor-nontumor repertoire similarity than basal-like breast cancer did.

This CDR3 comprises 15 residues. With V trimmed by 6 bases and J by 4 bases, 8 bases remained unmatched. CDR1 is MNHEY and CDR2 is SMNVEV in the germline V gene (reference sequence). This clonotype was detected ten times or more. The antigen remains unidentified. TCRdb reprocessed the multiplex PCR reads with MiXCR, giving one entry per CDR3 protein. The profile shows tens of thousands of distinct CDR3 sequences, around 45% of them singletons. The rearrangement joins TRBV27 to TRBJ2-5, with 10 bases fitting TRBD1. The sequencing input was breast tumor tissue. This sequence originates from a female donor with breast cancer. Some clones in this sample may be carry-over from other donors' samples. The CDR3 bases are TGTGCCAGCAGCAGAGGGGGACAGGGGCGAGAGACCCAGTACTTC. It yields the protein CASSRGGQGRETQYF.